A selection of T cell receptor beta chains follows, all from one sample in a study of sequential checkpoint blockade in melanoma. Generated by immunoSEQ multiplex PCR, the TCRdb table keeps only in-frame clones and is missing some. The sample has approximately 20,000 clones, 27% seen once. The starting material was tumor tissue (inferred from file names), obtained from a patient given nivolumab and ipilimumab in sequence. These receptors were collected from a human donor with melanoma. The CDR3 runs from the conserved cysteine through the conserved F or W. The D gene is left open where the match is weak. Part of the rows lack a size; the others show once, few, many or a class for expanded clones.

v_call	j_call	d_call	clone_size	cdr3_nt	cdr3_aa
TRBV19	TRBJ1-3	-	-	TGTGCCAGTAGTCGATCGTTGCTCGGAAACACCATATATTTT	CASSRSLLGNTIYF
TRBV11-3	TRBJ2-1	TRBD2	few	TGTGCCAGCAGCTCCCTAGCGGGAGCAAACAATGAGCAGTTCTTC	CASSSLAGANNEQFF
TRBV6-8	TRBJ2-3	-	many	TGTGCCAGCAGCCTACAGGGGACTAGCACAGATACGCAGTATTTT	CASSLQGTSTDTQYF
TRBV28	TRBJ2-1	-	few	TGTGCCAGCAGTCCATCCGATCGCAATGAGCAGTTCTTC	CASSPSDRNEQFF
TRBV28	TRBJ2-2	TRBD2	-	TGTGCCAGCAGGCCTAGCGGAAACACCGGGGAGCTGTTTTTT	CASRPSGNTGELFF
TRBV19	TRBJ1-3	-	once	TGTGCCAGTAGTACCGGAACCTCTGGAAACACCATATATTTT	CASSTGTSGNTIYF
TRBV11-3	TRBJ1-3	TRBD1	-	TGTGCCAGCAGCTTTACAGGGACAGTACGGGAAAACACCATATATTTT	CASSFTGTVRENTIYF
TRBV30	TRBJ1-4	TRBD1	few	TGTGCCTGGAACAACTACAGGGGAACTAATGAAAAACTGTTTTTT	CAWNNYRGTNEKLFF
TRBV9	TRBJ1-1	-	medium-sized	TGTGCCAGCAGCGTCGGACACCTAAATGAAGCTTTCTTT	CASSVGHLNEAFF
TRBV11-3	TRBJ1-1	TRBD1	few	TGTGCCAGCAGCCCGGGGGGGACAGGGGTCGGTACTGAAGCTTTCTTT	CASSPGGTGVGTEAFF
TRBV14	TRBJ2-3	TRBD2	-	TGTGCCAGCAGCCCTATAGCGGGTTTAAGCACAGATACGCAGTATTTT	CASSPIAGLSTDTQYF
TRBV10-3	TRBJ1-5	-	-	TGTGCCATCAGTGAGGTAGGTGGAGGAGTTAGCAATCAGCCCCAGCATTTT	CAISEVGGGVSNQPQHF
TRBV7-6	TRBJ1-5	-	few	TGTGCCAGCAGCTTAGGGGGGGCGAAGGGCAATCAGCCCCAGCATTTT	CASSLGGAKGNQPQHF
TRBV29-1	TRBJ1-2	-	-	TGCAGCGTTGAGGGCGGCTTCTATGGCTACACCTTC	CSVEGGFYGYTF
TRBV11-3	TRBJ2-7	TRBD2	many	TGTGCCAGCAGCCTTACTAGCGGGGAAGGATCCGAGCAGTACTTC	CASSLTSGEGSEQYF
TRBV28	TRBJ2-3	-	-	TGTGCCAGCAGTGTTATTACTAACGTGGGCACAGATACGCAGTATTTT	CASSVITNVGTDTQYF
TRBV28	TRBJ2-7	-	-	TGTGCCAGCAGTTTTTTTGGGCAGGGAGGAGGGGAGCAGTACTTC	CASSFFGQGGGEQYF
TRBV28	TRBJ1-1	-	few	TGTGCCAGCACCGTTCCCATCTTGGACAGCCGAGTGAACACTGAAGCTTTCTTT	CASTVPILDSRVNTEAFF
TRBV15	TRBJ2-1	TRBD1	-	TGTGCCACCAGTCCAACAGGGGTAGGGCAAAACAATGAGCAGTTCTTC	CATSPTGVGQNNEQFF
TRBV6-8	TRBJ2-5	TRBD2	few	TGTGCCAGCAGCCTGGGACTAGCGGGACAAGAGACCCAGTACTTC	CASSLGLAGQETQYF
TRBV25-1	TRBJ2-3	-	-	TGTGCCAGCAGTGGCAACAAAGATACGCAGTATTTT	CASSGNKDTQYF
TRBV19	TRBJ2-7	TRBD2	-	TGTGCCAGTAGTAGCGTAGCGGGAGAAAACTACGAGCAGTACTTC	CASSSVAGENYEQYF